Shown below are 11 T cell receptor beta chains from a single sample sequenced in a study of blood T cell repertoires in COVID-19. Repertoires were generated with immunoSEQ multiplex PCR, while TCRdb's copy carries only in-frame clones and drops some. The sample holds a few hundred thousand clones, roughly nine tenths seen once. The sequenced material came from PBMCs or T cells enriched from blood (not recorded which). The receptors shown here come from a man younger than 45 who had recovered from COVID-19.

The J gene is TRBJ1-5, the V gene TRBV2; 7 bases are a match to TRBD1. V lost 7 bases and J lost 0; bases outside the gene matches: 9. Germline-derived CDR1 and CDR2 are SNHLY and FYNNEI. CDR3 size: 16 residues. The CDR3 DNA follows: TGTGCCAGCAAACGGGACAGACCCTTTAGCAATCAGCCCCAGCATTTT. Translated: CASKRDRPFSNQPQHF.

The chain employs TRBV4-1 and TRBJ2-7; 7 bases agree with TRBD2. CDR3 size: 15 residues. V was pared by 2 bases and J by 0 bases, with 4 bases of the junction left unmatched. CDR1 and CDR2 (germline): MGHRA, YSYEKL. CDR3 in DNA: TGCGCCAGCAGCCAACCGTCGGGGGGCTCCTACGAGCAGTACTTC. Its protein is CASSQPSGGSYEQYF.

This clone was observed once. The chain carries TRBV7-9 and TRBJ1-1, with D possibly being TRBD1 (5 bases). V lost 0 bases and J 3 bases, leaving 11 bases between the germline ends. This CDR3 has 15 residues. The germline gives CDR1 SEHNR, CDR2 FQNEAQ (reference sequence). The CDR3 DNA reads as TGTGCCAGCAGCTTAGCTTCCGGGGGGTACACTGAAGCTTTCTTT. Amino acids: CASSLASGGYTEAFF. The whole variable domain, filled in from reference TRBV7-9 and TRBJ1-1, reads DTGVSQNPRHKITKRGQNVTFRCDPISEHNRLYWYRQTLGQGPEFLTYFQNEAQLEKSRLLSDRFSAERPKGSFSTLEIQRTEQGDSAMYLCASSLASGGYTEAFFGQGTRLTVV.

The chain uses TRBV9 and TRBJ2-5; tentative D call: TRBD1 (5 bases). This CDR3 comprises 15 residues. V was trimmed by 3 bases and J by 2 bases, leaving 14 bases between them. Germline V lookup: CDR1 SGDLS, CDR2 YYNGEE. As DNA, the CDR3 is TGTGCCAGCAGCGGGCAGGGCGTTACTCAAGAGACCCAGTACTTC. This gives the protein CASSGQGVTQETQYF.

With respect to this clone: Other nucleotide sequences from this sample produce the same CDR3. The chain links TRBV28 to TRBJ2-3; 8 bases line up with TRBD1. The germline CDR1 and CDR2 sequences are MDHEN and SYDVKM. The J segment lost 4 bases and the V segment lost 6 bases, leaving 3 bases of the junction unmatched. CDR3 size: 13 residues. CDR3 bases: TGTGCCAGCAGCGACAGGGGTCCAGATACGCAGTATTTT. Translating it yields CASSDRGPDTQYF.

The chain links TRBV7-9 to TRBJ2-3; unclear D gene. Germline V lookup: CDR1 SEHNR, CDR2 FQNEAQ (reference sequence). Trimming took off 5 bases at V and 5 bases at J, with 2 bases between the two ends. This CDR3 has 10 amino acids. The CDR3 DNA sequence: TGTGCCAGCAGCCTAGATACGCAGTATTTT. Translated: CASSLDTQYF.

The CDR3: CASSSIGDQPQHF. The DNA for the CDR3 is TGTGCCAGCAGCTCAATCGGTGATCAGCCCCAGCATTTT. The chain links TRBV11-2 to TRBJ1-5; D is undetermined. The V gene's germline CDR1 is SGHAT and CDR2 FQNNGV. The CDR3 has 13 residues. The germline V and J ends were trimmed by 4 bases and 5 bases, with 9 bases remaining between them. The full variable domain, its missing parts supplied by reference TRBV11-2 and TRBJ1-5, is EAGVAQSPRYKIIEKRQSVAFWCNPISGHATLYWYQQILGQGPKLLIQFQNNGVVDDSQLPKDRFSAERLKGVDSTLKIQPAKLEDSAVYLCASSSIGDQPQHFGDGTRLSIL.

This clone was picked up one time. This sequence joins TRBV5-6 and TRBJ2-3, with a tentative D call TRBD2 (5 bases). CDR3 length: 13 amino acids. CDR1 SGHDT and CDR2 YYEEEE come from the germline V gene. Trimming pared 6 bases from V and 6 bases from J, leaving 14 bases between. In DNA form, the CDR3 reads TGTGCCAGCACGGATAGAGGGCCGGATACGCAGTATTTT. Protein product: CASTDRGPDTQYF.

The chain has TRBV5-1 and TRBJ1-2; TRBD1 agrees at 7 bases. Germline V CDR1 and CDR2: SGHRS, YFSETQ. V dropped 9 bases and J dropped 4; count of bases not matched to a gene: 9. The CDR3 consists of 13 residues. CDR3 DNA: TGCGCCACCTCAGGACAGGACATCTATGGCTACACCTTC. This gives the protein CATSGQDIYGYTF.

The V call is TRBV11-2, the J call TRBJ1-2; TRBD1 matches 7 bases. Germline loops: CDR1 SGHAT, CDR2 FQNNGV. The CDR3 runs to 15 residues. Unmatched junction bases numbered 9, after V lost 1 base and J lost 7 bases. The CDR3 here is CASSLVAGGSSGYTF. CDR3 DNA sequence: TGTGCCAGCAGCTTAGTCGCAGGGGGATCATCTGGCTACACCTTC.

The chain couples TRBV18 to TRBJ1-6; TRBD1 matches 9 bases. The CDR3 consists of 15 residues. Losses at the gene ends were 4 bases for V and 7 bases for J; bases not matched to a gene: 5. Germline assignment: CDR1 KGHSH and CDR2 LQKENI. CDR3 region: CASSLRQGENSPLHF. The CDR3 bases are TGTGCCAGCTCACTTCGACAGGGGGAGAATTCACCCCTCCACTTT.